This is a list of T cell receptor beta chains from one sample in a study of technical replicates of blood from a few donors. This table comes from immunoSEQ multiplex PCR, and its TCRdb copy is limited to in-frame clones, with some not included. The sample has 98,000 or so clones, roughly 96% seen once. The sample comprised T cells isolated from PBMCs. The source of these receptors is a human donor in good health. Each CDR3 is given with its conserved first and last residue. A D gene is named only where the DNA matches it firmly.

CDR3: CASSPILAGADNEQFF
DNA: TGCGCCAGCAGCCCCATATTAGCGGGGGCTGACAATGAGCAGTTCTTC
D: TRBD2
V: TRBV5-1
J: TRBJ2-1

CDR3: CASSGGTGSSGNTIYF
DNA: TGCGCCAGCAGCGGCGGGACAGGGAGCTCCGGAAACACCATATATTTT
D: TRBD1
V: TRBV5-1
J: TRBJ1-3

CDR3: CASSPGLAGAYEQYF
DNA: TGTGCCAGCTCACCTGGACTAGCGGGAGCCTACGAGCAGTACTTC
D: TRBD2
V: TRBV18
J: TRBJ2-7

CDR3: CASSSPGILSYEQYF
DNA: TGTGCCAGCAGCTCTCCGGGGATCCTATCCTACGAGCAGTACTTC
D: .
V: TRBV7-9
J: TRBJ2-7

CDR3: CASSSSTGEYNEQFF
DNA: TGTGCCAGCAGCTCTTCCACAGGGGAATACAATGAGCAGTTCTTC
D: TRBD1
V: TRBV7-3
J: TRBJ2-1

CDR3: CATVMGQTVTGELFF
DNA: TGTGCCACCGTTATGGGGCAGACTGTGACCGGGGAGCTGTTTTTT
D: .
V: TRBV5-8
J: TRBJ2-2

CDR3: CASSPYREETQYF
DNA: TGTGCCAGCTCACCGTACAGGGAAGAGACCCAGTACTTC
D: .
V: TRBV18
J: TRBJ2-5

CDR3: CASSLRGDRVPDTQYF
DNA: TGCGCCAGCAGCTTGAGGGGGGACAGGGTCCCAGATACGCAGTATTTT
D: TRBD1
V: TRBV5-1
J: TRBJ2-3

CDR3: CASSPDRGLETQYF
DNA: TGTGCCAGCAGCCCCGACAGGGGGCTAGAGACCCAGTACTTC
D: TRBD1
V: TRBV28
J: TRBJ2-5

CDR3: CASSSDRNPFYGYTF
DNA: TGTGCCAGCAGCTCAGACAGGAACCCTTTCTATGGCTACACCTTC
D: .
V: TRBV5-4
J: TRBJ1-2